This T cell receptor (beta chain) was retrieved from a study of shared clonotypes between healthy human individuals. Study-level results: Since donors were few, the genetic and exposure-history diversity represented was limited.

Libraries were prepared by immunoSEQ multiplex PCR; TCRdb keeps only in-frame clonotypes and omits some of them. The sample contains roughly 1 million clones, about 75% of which appear only once. This clone was seen only a few times. Its antigen is unknown. Other DNA sequences from this sample encode an identical CDR3 as well. J lost 4 bases, V lost 6 bases, and 3 bases had no gene match. Looked up from germline, CDR1 is MNHNS and CDR2 is SASEGT. The length of the CDR3 is 14 residues. This TCR was sampled from a man aged 18 to 29 in good health. Input material: memory CD4+ T cells sorted from blood. The sample's subset: CD45RA-negative fraction. The chain has TRBV6-1 and TRBJ1-5, with 10 bases lining up with TRBD1. In nucleotides, the CDR3 is TGTGCCAGCAGCCGGGACAGGGGAAATCAGCCCCAGCATTTT. Encoded protein: CASSRDRGNQPQHF.